This T cell receptor beta chain came from a study of CD8 T cells in Susac syndrome. Trimming at V came to 6 bases and at J to 1 base, leaving 8 bases not matched to a gene. Germline V CDR1 and CDR2: MNHEY, SVGEGT. The CDR3 sequence is 15 residues long. Reverse transcription of about 0.45 to 1 ug RNA was performed with random hexamers. Across 54 Vbeta and 13 Jbeta, TCR beta CDR3 was amplified with immunoSEQ multiplex PCR. MiXCR, run by TCRdb on the immunoSEQ multiplex PCR reads, gives a single entry per CDR3 protein. The table lists a few hundred thousand distinct CDR3 sequences, around 92% of them singletons, with 0.065% in the top ten. Sequencing of TCR beta drew on CD8+ and CD4+ T cells from blood. TEMRA cells were FACS-enriched, unlike CD8+ and CD4+ T cells, which were negatively isolated.

Sample: CD4+ T cells from PBMCs. The rearrangement uses TRBV6-2 or TRBV6-3 and TRBJ1-1; 7 nucleotides line up with TRBD1. This clonotype was obtained from a human donor with multiple sclerosis. CDR3 sequence: CASRWTGAANTEAFF. CDR3 DNA: TGTGCCAGCAGATGGACAGGCGCGGCGAACACTGAAGCTTTCTTT.